The sequence of this T cell receptor (beta chain) was determined in a study of post-analysis software for immune sequencing data (dated by TCRdb to about 2015). About the study as a whole: The recorded disease courses included relapsing-remitting, secondary progressive and progressive-relapsing multiple sclerosis, and some patients had no subtype annotation. A subset of samples was prepared in parallel using single-end sample barcoding, then pooled and co-amplified after Illumina adapter ligation. The patient repertoires were set against approximately 10 previously published healthy control repertoires from donors whose ages ranged from roughly 6 to 25 years.

The paper's findings and limits, for the study overall: A handful of TRBV segments, including TRBV5-6, TRBV5-1 and TRBV20-1, were significantly more frequent in patients than controls. Normalized Chao1 diversity was significantly lower in multiple sclerosis patients than controls, suggesting substantial peripheral T-cell clonal expansion. When samples were clustered directly using the F measure, samples prepared in the same batch co-clustered strongly, which prompted a batch-effect correction. The multiple sclerosis patient group was slightly younger than the control group.

Receptors were amplified or captured by PCR. Sequencer: Illumina HiSeq 2500. To reduce PCR and sequencing biases, unique molecular identifiers were built into the TCR beta cDNA libraries. Approximately 500,000 cDNA molecules were obtained for every 1 to 10 million input T cells, so each molecule roughly corresponded to one T cell. The same protocol used for the earlier healthy control dataset was applied to prepare and sequence the patient libraries. Samples belonging to the same batch were prepared together, multiplexed and sequenced on a shared HiSeq lane. The authors' analysis ran thus. Raw barcoded reads were processed with MIGEC, discarding single-read molecular identifier groups before consensus assembly and CDR3 extraction. Clonotype tables were post-analysed with VDJtools, and diversity was normalized by down-sampling all datasets to the smallest sample size. To correct batch-related cross-sample contamination, repertoire overlap clustering matched CDR3 amino acid sequences but not nucleotide sequences. The public reads were quality trimmed at Q25 with fastp and then assembled into clones with MiXCR by TCRdb, keeping productive beta chains. Entries are consolidated by CDR3 protein sequence, retaining the most common genes and DNA. The V and J calls come from TCRdb's annotation, not from the publication. The sample contains roughly 600,000 distinct CDR3 sequences, around 44% of them found a single time. The ten largest account for roughly 1.7% of the sample.

To demonstrate the VDJtools post-analysis software, the study profiled TCR beta repertoires from the peripheral blood of 13 young patients with multiple sclerosis. The patients with multiple sclerosis were children and adolescents between roughly 6 and 17 years of age. The CDR3 measures 14 amino acids from cysteine to phenylalanine. The kept DNA is CDR3 alone, 42 bases in frame from the first base. The junction shows trimming of 6 bases on V and 5 bases on J, and the gene matches do not reach 6 bases of it. For CDR1 and CDR2, the germline V gene lists MGHRA and YSYEKL. This clonotype was counted between two and nine times. The antigen this receptor binds is unknown. Base qualities are not recorded, but no much larger clone differs from it by a single base.

This sequence uses TRBV4-1 and TRBJ2-1; 8 bases in the junction line up with TRBD1. Input material: blood. This sequence was found in a girl between 10 and 17 years old with multiple sclerosis. DNA sequence: TGCGCCAGCAGACCTGTCAGGGGGCACAATGAGCAGTTCTTC. This encodes CASRPVRGHNEQFF.